These 12 T cell receptor beta chains share one sample of origin, sequenced in a study of T cells in localized non-small cell lung cancer. Profiled with immunoSEQ multiplex PCR; TCRdb holds only in-frame clones, not every one. The repertoire consists of approximately 52,000 clones, with roughly 80% occurring once and the leading ten covering 17%. Sequences were derived from peripheral blood, sampled before any cancer treatment. These TCRs come from a man aged 40 to 75 with stage I squamous cell lung carcinoma.

A word on this clone: The junction does not match germline at one end; this may be a read error. The rearrangement uses TRBV19 and TRBJ1-4; D perhaps matches TRBD1 (5 bases). From germline, CDR1 is LNHDA and CDR2 SQIVND (reference sequence). The CDR3 runs 12 residues. This chain's CDR3 is CYRYTLNEKLFF. The CDR3 bases are TGCTACAGGTACACTTTAAATGAAAAACTGTTTTTT.

This chain links TRBV7-9 with TRBJ2-1, with D perhaps matching TRBD2 (6 bases). The CDR3 spans 14 residues. Per germline, CDR1 SEHNR and CDR2 FQNEAQ (reference sequence). Trimming took off 4 bases at V and 3 bases at J, with 10 bases between the two ends. The CDR3 loop is CASSWGVNYNEQFF. CDR3 nucleotide sequence: TGTGCCAGCAGCTGGGGGGTGAACTACAATGAGCAGTTCTTC.

The V gene is TRBV4-1, the J gene TRBJ1-4; D is undetermined. Germline V CDR1 and CDR2: MGHRA, YSYEKL. Trimming stripped 0 bases from V and 7 bases from J, with 9 bases between. This CDR3 has 14 amino acids. CDR3 residues: CASSQDPNVEKLFF. In nucleotides, the CDR3 is TGCGCCAGCAGCCAAGATCCCAACGTTGAAAAACTGTTTTTT.

CDR3 in amino acids: CASSYSGPTDTQYF. In DNA, the CDR3 is TGTGCCAGCAGCTACAGCGGACCCACAGATACGCAGTATTTT. This chain joins TRBV7-3 and TRBJ2-3; maybe TRBD2 (5 bases). V lost 4 bases, J lost 2 bases, and 10 bases lay in between. Germline CDR1 SGHTA, CDR2 FQGTGA. CDR3 length: 14 amino acids.

V is TRBV30 and J is TRBJ1-6, with TRBD1 as a possible D gene (5 bases). The ends were cut back, 8 bases at V and 5 bases at J, with 22 bases in the middle. CDR3 size: 16 residues. CDR1 and CDR2 from the germline V gene are GTSNPN and SVGIG (reference sequence). DNA of the CDR3: TGTGCCGCAAATCCGCCCGGGGCTCATGATAATTCACCCCTCCACTTT. It is translated as CAANPPGAHDNSPLHF.

This sequence joins TRBV28 and TRBJ1-1, with a tentative D call TRBD1 (5 bases). With 8 bases removed from V and 4 bases from J, the gap between germline ends came to 17 bases. The V gene's germline CDR1 is MDHEN and CDR2 SYDVKM. The CDR3 covers 14 residues. The CDR3 bases are TGTGCCAGCGTTGACAGAAGGGAAACCACTGAAGCTTTCTTT. This codes for CASVDRRETTEAFF.

The genes are TRBV5-1 and TRBJ1-3; no definite D call. Between the trimmed V and J ends, which lost 2 bases and 7 bases, there was a span of 10 bases. The CDR3 runs to 13 residues. The germline gives CDR1 SGHRS, CDR2 YFSETQ. The CDR3 loop reads CASSFEDSNTIYF. The CDR3 bases are TGCGCCAGCAGCTTCGAGGATTCGAACACCATATATTTT.

This clone was seen just once. This chain links TRBV6-5 with TRBJ1-2; no definite D call. CDR1 is MNHEY, CDR2 SVGAGI, per germline. This CDR3 has 14 residues. V lost 0 bases and J lost 4, with 9 bases in between. In DNA form, the CDR3 reads TGTGCCAGCAGTTACTCGAACCGCCGCTATGGCTACACCTTC. The encoded protein is CASSYSNRRYGYTF.

This clone appeared once. The V and J genes are TRBV5-1 and TRBJ1-1; the D is unclear. Germline V gene sequence: CDR1 SGHRS, CDR2 YFSETQ. The CDR3 totals 13 residues. Trimming took off 1 base at V and 2 bases at J, with 6 bases between the two ends. CDR3 DNA: TGCGCCAGCAGCTTGAACTCCAACACTGAAGCTTTCTTT. Protein sequence: CASSLNSNTEAFF. Based on the CDR3 plus reference TRBV5-1 and TRBJ1-1, the full variable domain is KAGVTQTPRYLIKTRGQQVTLSCSPISGHRSVSWYQQTPGQGLQFLFEYFSETQRNKGNFPGRFSGRQFSNSRSEMNVSTLELGDSALYLCASSLNSNTEAFFGQGTRLTVV.

This clone was picked up a small number of times. The chain recombines TRBV7-3 with TRBJ2-5; D is perhaps TRBD2 (7 bases). V was shortened by 0 bases and J by 5 bases, with 16 bases between the two germline ends. Germline V gene sequence: CDR1 SGHTA, CDR2 FQGTGA. The CDR3 contains 16 residues. The CDR3 loop reads CASSLTGGGAIETQYF. The CDR3 DNA reads as TGTGCCAGCAGCTTAACCGGTGGGGGGGCCATCGAGACCCAGTACTTC.

This clone has more than one count but fewer than ten. The rearrangement links TRBV14 to TRBJ2-1, with no clear D. Germline loops: CDR1 SGHDN, CDR2 FVKESK. This CDR3 spans 15 amino acids. The V end was cut by 1 base, the J end by 4 bases, with 11 bases between. The CDR3 protein is CASSQVWVGYNEQFF. As DNA, the CDR3 is TGTGCCAGCAGCCAAGTCTGGGTCGGGTACAATGAGCAGTTCTTC.

The J gene is TRBJ2-3, the V gene TRBV5-8; a possible D gene is TRBD1 (6 bases). The CDR3 sequence is 15 residues long. Trimming shortened V by 1 base and J by 6 bases, and 15 bases separated the two germline ends. The germline V gene has CDR1 SGHTS and CDR2 YDEGEE. DNA of the CDR3: TGTGCCAGCAGCTTGACGGGACCAGGGGTGGATACGCAGTATTTT. It specifies CASSLTGPGVDTQYF.